This T cell receptor beta chain was found in a study of blood T cell repertoires in COVID-19. About the research overall: The origin of the acute and convalescent COVID-19 samples was the United States, Italy and Spain. T cells, B-cell-depleted T cells, or PBMCs supplied cDNA or gDNA.

The length of the CDR3 is 14 residues. Trimming shortened V by 2 bases and J by 5 bases, and 13 bases separated the two germline ends. Germline lookup yields CDR1 MGHRA and CDR2 YSYEKL. Under the authors' procedure: Amplification of reference gene primers provided the estimated nucleated cell counts. The protocol was immunoSEQ multiplex PCR, while the TCRdb copy is restricted to in-frame clones and leaves out a portion. The DNA was the basis for D and trimming; V, J and clone size are from that table. The table records 100,000 or so clones, around 87% of them present only once. The receptor comes from a woman in her twenties or thirties with acute or convalescent COVID-19. The chain is built from TRBV4-1 and TRBJ2-7; TRBD1 is a possible D gene (6 bases). The sample comprised peripheral blood. The CDR3 sequence: CASSQKTGYDEQYF. Written as DNA, the CDR3 is TGCGCCAGCAGCCAAAAGACAGGTTATGACGAGCAGTACTTC.